This TCR beta chain was recorded in a study of blood T cell repertoires in COVID-19. Study background: COVID-19 samples from acute and convalescent phases originated in the United States, Italy and Spain. T cells, B-cell-depleted T cells, or PBMCs provided the cDNA or gDNA that served as material.

The protocol was immunoSEQ multiplex PCR, while the TCRdb copy is restricted to in-frame clones and leaves out a portion. In the table there are approximately 260,000 clones, roughly four fifths of which are singletons. CDR3 length equals 16 residues. V trimming: 4 bases; J trimming: 2 bases; junction bases outside the gene matches: 4. CDR1 KGHDR and CDR2 SFDVKD come from the germline V gene. This clone was recorded once. The chain joins TRBV24-1 to TRBJ2-1; 10 bases agree with TRBD2. The sequence came from a man aged 25-45 years with acute COVID-19. The sequenced material came from PBMCs or T cells enriched from blood (not recorded which). Here the CDR3 reads CATSDPSGSPYNEQFF. The CDR3 DNA reads as TGTGCCACCAGTGACCCTAGCGGGAGCCCCTACAATGAGCAGTTCTTC.